The entry that follows covers one TCR beta chain sequence. This sample is part of a study of OX40 agonist ivuxolimab in advanced cancers. Study-wide background: Melanoma, hepatocellular carcinoma, head and neck or renal cell cancer occurred in dose-escalation patients. Partial responses were recorded for three patients, including one with hepatocellular carcinoma and two with cutaneous melanoma.

The data were produced by immunoSEQ multiplex PCR, yet TCRdb's version contains in-frame clones alone and is incomplete. The repertoire has fewer than 25,000 clones, around four fifths of them found once; the top ten carry 50%. V shed 3 bases, J shed 0 bases, and the junction held 3 bases outside the gene matches. CDR3 size: 15 residues. Germline CDR1 SGDLS, CDR2 YYNGEE. Autoimmune disease history or systemic immunosuppression meant exclusion. The material was CD4+ or CD8+ T cells sorted from blood, obtained in a trial of the OX40 agonist ivuxolimab. This chain connects TRBV9 to TRBJ2-3, with TRBD1 identical over 8 bases. This sequence was found in an adult with an advanced solid tumor such as melanoma, head and neck, liver or kidney cancer. The CDR3 loop reads CASSADRVSTDTQYF. The CDR3 DNA reads as TGTGCCAGCAGCGCGGACAGGGTGAGCACAGATACGCAGTATTTT.